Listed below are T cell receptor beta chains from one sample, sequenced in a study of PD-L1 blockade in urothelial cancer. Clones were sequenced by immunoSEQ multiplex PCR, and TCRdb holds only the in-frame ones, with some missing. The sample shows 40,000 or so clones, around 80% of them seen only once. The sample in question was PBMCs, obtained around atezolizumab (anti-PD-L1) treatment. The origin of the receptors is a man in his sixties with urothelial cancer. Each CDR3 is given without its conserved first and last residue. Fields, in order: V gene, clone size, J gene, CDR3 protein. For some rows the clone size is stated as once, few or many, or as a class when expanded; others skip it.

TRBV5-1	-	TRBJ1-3	ASSSTGTSSGNTIY
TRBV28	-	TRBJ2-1	ASSESTGPAIDEQF
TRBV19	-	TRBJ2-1	ASSKGLAGGRGEQF
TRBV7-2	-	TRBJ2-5	ASSLGVVVHATQY
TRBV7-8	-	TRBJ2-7	ASSFAGTGYYEQY
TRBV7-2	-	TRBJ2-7	ASSKDSYEQY
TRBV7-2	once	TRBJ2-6	ASSSTRAGANVLT
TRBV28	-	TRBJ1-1	ASSESGAVLGAF
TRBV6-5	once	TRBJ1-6	ASSYMRGRNSPLH
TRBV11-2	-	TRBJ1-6	ASSPTVLSNSPLH
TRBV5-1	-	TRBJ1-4	ASSPDTGYNEKLF
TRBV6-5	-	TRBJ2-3	AIRQGSSTDTQY
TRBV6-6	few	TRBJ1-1	ASTHGGNTEAF
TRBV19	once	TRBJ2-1	ASTPGDRGRNEQF
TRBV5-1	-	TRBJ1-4	ASSLFGNSNEKLF
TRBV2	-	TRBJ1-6	ASSSGSSYNSPLH
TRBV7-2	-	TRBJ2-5	ASSPRGAGATGETQY
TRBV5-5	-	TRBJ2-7	ASSHSSYEQY
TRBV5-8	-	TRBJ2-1	ASSFLTYNEQF
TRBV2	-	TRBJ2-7	ASSEALREQY
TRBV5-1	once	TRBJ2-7	ASSLAPQGASEQY
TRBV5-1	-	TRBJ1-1	ASSFGGEGTEAF
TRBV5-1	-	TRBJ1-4	ASSLYRGTNEKLF
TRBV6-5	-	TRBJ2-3	ASCRGAPLTDTQY
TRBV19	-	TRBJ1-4	ASSFQGDNEKLF
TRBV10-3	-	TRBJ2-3	AISESSLRGTDTQY
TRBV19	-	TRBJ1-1	ASSIDLSGYNEAF
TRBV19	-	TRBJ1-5	ASNRGSPDRGQPQH
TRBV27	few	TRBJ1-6	ASTNRGNNSPLH
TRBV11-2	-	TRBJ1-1	ASSLNRANTEAF
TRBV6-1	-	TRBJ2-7	ASSVDRGGEQY
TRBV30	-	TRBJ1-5	AWSTGTGNFNQPQH
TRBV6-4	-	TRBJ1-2	ASSSHNTGFRDGYT
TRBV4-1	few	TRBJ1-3	ASSHLTSDSGNTIY
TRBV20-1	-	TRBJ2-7	SAGMNEQY
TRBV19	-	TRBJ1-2	ASSTDAANYGYT
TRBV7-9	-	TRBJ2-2	ASRAGLRGNTGELF
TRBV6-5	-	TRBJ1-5	ASSGGGGNQPQH
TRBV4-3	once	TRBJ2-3	ASSRGRAGRRTDTQY
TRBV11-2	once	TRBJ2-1	ASSLDRGNYNEQF
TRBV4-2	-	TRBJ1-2	ASSQEPGTKDYGYT
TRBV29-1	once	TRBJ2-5	SVSPGTGAYETQY
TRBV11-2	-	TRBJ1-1	ASSLLIQLSTEAF
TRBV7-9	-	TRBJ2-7	ASSLEPGHLYYEQY
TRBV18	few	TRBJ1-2	ASSPDGQVYGYT
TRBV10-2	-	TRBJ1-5	ASSPGTGGNQPQH
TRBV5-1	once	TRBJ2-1	ASSLGEARYNEQF
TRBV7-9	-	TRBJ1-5	ASSFQGAQPQH
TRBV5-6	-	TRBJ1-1	ASSPGRERNTEAF
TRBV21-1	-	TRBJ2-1	ASSKRLAGVWEQF
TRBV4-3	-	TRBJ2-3	ASSHRGTDTQY
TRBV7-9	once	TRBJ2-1	ASRSGTGGLNEQF
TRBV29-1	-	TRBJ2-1	SVEDPSGGAYEQF
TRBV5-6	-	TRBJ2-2	ASGPGPDTGELF
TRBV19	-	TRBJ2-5	ASSESGGSGETQY
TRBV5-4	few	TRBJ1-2	ASSLEGSGSYYGYT
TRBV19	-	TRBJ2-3	ASSTQGGPDTQY
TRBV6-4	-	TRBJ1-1	ASSPSPGNTEAF
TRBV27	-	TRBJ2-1	ASIGLARGYNEQF
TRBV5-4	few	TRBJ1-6	ASSLAQGNSPLH